The clone carrying this T cell receptor beta chain came up a few times. Its matching antigen is unknown. V was pared by 2 bases and J by 2 bases, with 2 bases of the junction left unmatched. This CDR3 spans 15 amino acids. CDR1 and CDR2 from the germline V gene are SGHRS and YFSETQ. These data belong to a study of PD-1 blockade in classical Hodgkin lymphoma. Time point here: cycle 4 day 1 (C4D1), after 6 weeks of nivolumab. Relapses following autologous stem cell transplantation were seen in all patients, with brentuximab vedotin exposure varying. Thawed PBMCs supplied CD8+ T cells via magnetic negative selection. Generated by immunoSEQ multiplex PCR, the TCRdb table keeps only in-frame clones and is missing some. The sample consists of 5,000 or so clones, around 65% of them appearing once. Whole-study findings and limits: It was CD4+ TCR diversity, not CD8+, that rose significantly by C4D1.

The clonotype originates from a human donor with classical Hodgkin lymphoma. The genes are TRBV5-1 and TRBJ2-7; 12 bases fit TRBD1. The sample in question was CD8+ T cells from blood, obtained before the fourth cycle of nivolumab. The CDR3 spells CASSFGTGGTYEQYF. CDR3 bases: TGCGCCAGCAGCTTTGGGACAGGGGGCACCTACGAGCAGTACTTC.